A single sample is the source of the 19 T cell receptor beta chains below, sequenced in a study of blood T cells in healthy people across ages. A sample-barcoded 5' primer and a J-beta primer mix were used in a second PCR of roughly 6 to 11 cycles. TCRdb recomputed calls from the 5' RACE reads with MiXCR, one row per CDR3 protein. Of approximately 810,000 distinct CDR3 sequences listed, 29% are singletons. Input material: blood. The receptors originated from a woman older than 75 in good health.

This clonotype occurred many times. The rearrangement links TRBV18 to TRBJ2-7, with D perhaps being TRBD1 or TRBD2 (5 bases each). This CDR3 spans 16 amino acids. V lost 3 bases and J 3 bases, leaving 18 bases between the germline ends. CDR1 and CDR2 from the germline V gene are KGHSH and LQKENI. CDR3: CASSPLRTAGGYEQYF. In DNA form, the CDR3 reads TGTGCCAGCTCACCTCTTAGGACGGCTGGGGGCTACGAGCAGTACTTC.

Note on this clonotype: One junction end does not reproduce the germline sequence, and a read error may be involved. CDR3 bases: TGTGCCGGCAGTTACCCTGGACTAGCGGCAGAGACCCAGTACTTC. Translated: CAGSYPGLAAETQYF. J is TRBJ2-5 and V is TRBV6-2 or TRBV6-3; 10 bases align to TRBD2. The germline V gene encodes CDR1 MNHEY and CDR2 SVGEGT. The CDR3 consists of 15 residues.

This clonotype was seen repeatedly, ten times or more. The chain carries TRBV7-2 and TRBJ2-7; D might be TRBD2 (5 bases). Germline values: CDR1 SGHTA, CDR2 FQGNSA. The CDR3 has 13 residues. With 1 base removed from V and 6 bases from J, the gap between germline ends came to 10 bases. The CDR3 DNA sequence: TGTGCCAGCAGCTTAGACCGGACTCTCGAGCAGTACTTC. It codes for CASSLDRTLEQYF.

A word on this clonotype: This clone may be a read error of a much larger clone one base away. The chain couples TRBV12-3 or TRBV12-4 to TRBJ2-3; maybe TRBD2 (6 bases). V shed 6 bases and J shed 5 bases, with 15 bases lying between them. The CDR3 loop spans 14 amino acids. CDR3 amino acids: CASRPGLRGDTQYF. The DNA of the CDR3 is TGTGCCAGCAGACCGGGGTTGCGGGGAGATACGCAGTATTTT.

Note on this clonotype: A much larger clone differs from this one at a single base, so this may be a read error. The V gene is TRBV4-3, the J gene TRBJ1-2; unclear D gene. The CDR3 is 15 residues long. The V gene lost 1 base and the J gene lost 1 base, with 10 bases spanning the gap. Germline V gives CDR1 LGHNA, CDR2 YSLEER. CDR3 in amino acids: CASSQASLVNYGYTF. CDR3 DNA sequence: TGCGCCAGCAGCCAAGCAAGCTTGGTTAACTATGGCTACACCTTC.

As concerns this clonotype: A much larger clonotype is one base distant, so this may be a read error. CDR3 nucleotide sequence: TGTGCCACCAGTGATCCACTAGCGGGGGGTTCCTACAATGAGCAGTACTTC. It specifies CATSDPLAGGSYNEQYF. The chain links TRBV24-1 to TRBJ2-7, with 12 positions matching TRBD2. This CDR3 region has 17 residues. CDR1 and CDR2 from the germline V gene are KGHDR and SFDVKD. V shed 3 bases and J 7 bases; nucleotides not matched to a gene: 12.

This chain uses TRBV7-8 with TRBJ1-2; D remains ambiguous. The CDR3 covers 15 residues. Trimming pared 1 base from V and 4 bases from J, leaving 13 bases between. Germline V gene lookup returns CDR1 SGHVS and CDR2 FQNEAQ. The CDR3 DNA reads TGTGCCAGCAGCTTAGGAGGTGCGGCTCCCTATGGCTACACCTTC. Encoded protein: CASSLGGAAPYGYTF. Full variable domain (rest looked up from reference TRBV7-8 and TRBJ1-2): GAGVSQSPRYKVAKRGQDVALRCDPISGHVSLFWYQQALGQGPEFLTYFQNEAQLDKSGLPSDRFFAERPEGSVSTLKIQRTQQEDSAVYLCASSLGGAAPYGYTFGSGTRLTVV.

This sequence joins TRBV12-3 or TRBV12-4 and TRBJ1-5; D remains unclear. This CDR3 spans 12 amino acids. The V end lost 3 bases, the J end lost 5 bases, and 5 bases lay between the germline ends. The CDR3 sequence is CASSLVYQPQHF. The CDR3 nucleotides read TGTGCCAGCAGTTTGGTGTATCAGCCCCAGCATTTT.

This rearrangement joins TRBV12-3 or TRBV12-4 to TRBJ2-6; D may be TRBD1 (6 bases). Trimming pared 5 bases from V and 0 bases from J, leaving 11 bases between. CDR3 length equals 16 residues. As DNA, the CDR3 is TGTGCCAGCAGTCCCTGGACAGTCTCTGGGGCCAACGTCCTGACTTTC. As protein: CASSPWTVSGANVLTF.

Concerning this clonotype itself: A single base separates this from a much larger clone, so it may be a read error. The chain has TRBV7-2 and TRBJ2-5; a possible D gene is TRBD1 (5 bases). The CDR3 runs 14 residues. The V gene lost 5 bases and the J gene lost 11 bases, with 21 bases spanning the gap. CDR1 and CDR2 (germline): SGHTA, FQGNSA. CDR3 DNA sequence: TGTGCCAGCAGCACTCAGTGGGGCTGGGATGAGCAGTACTTC. Its translation is CASSTQWGWDEQYF.

The sample holds many counts of this clonotype. This sequence joins TRBV29-1 and TRBJ2-5; TRBD2 might be the D (7 bases). The V end lost 7 bases, the J end lost 1 base, and 10 bases lay between the germline ends. CDR3 length: 12 amino acids. CDR1 and CDR2 (germline): SQVTM, ANQGSEA. The DNA of the CDR3 is TGCAGCGGTGGGGGGGCCCAAGAGACCCAGTACTTC. It translates to CSGGGAQETQYF.

V gene TRBV5-1 combines with J gene TRBJ2-5; D tentatively reads TRBD1 or TRBD2 (5 bases each). V shed 5 bases and J shed 2 bases, with 19 bases lying between them. The CDR3 is 16 residues long. The germline V gene encodes CDR1 SGHRS and CDR2 YFSETQ. In DNA form, the CDR3 reads TGCGCCAGCAGTCCGAGGGACGGTCGATCTCAAGAGACCCAGTACTTC. Its protein product is CASSPRDGRSQETQYF.

This chain links TRBV7-2 with TRBJ2-5, with 11 bases identical to TRBD1. CDR3 length: 16 amino acids. Trimming at V came to 0 bases and at J to 13 bases, leaving 13 bases not matched to a gene. Germline values: CDR1 SGHTA, CDR2 FQGNSA. CDR3: CASSLAPGTGGLTSYF. For the CDR3, the DNA is TGTGCCAGCAGCTTAGCCCCCGGGACAGGGGGACTCACCTCGTACTTC.

This clonotype was detected only once. The junction departs from germline at one end; a sequencing error may be responsible. This chain connects TRBV5-1 to TRBJ2-3, with TRBD2 identical over 7 bases. CDR3 size: 18 residues. Germline CDR1 is SGHRS and CDR2 is YFSETQ. CDR3 DNA: TGCGCCGGCAGCTTTTTGGCTTTGTGGGGGGGGAACACAGATACGCAGTATTTT. Translation: CAGSFLALWGGNTDTQYF.

This clonotype was seen repeatedly, ten times or more. This chain joins TRBV11-2 and TRBJ2-1; TRBD2 aligns across 11 bases. Germline loops: CDR1 SGHAT, CDR2 FQNNGV. Trimming removed 5 bases from V and 6 bases from J; junction bases left unmatched: 6. The CDR3 has 15 amino acids. The CDR3 coding sequence is TGTGCCAGCAGCGTTGGGACTAGCGGCCTCAATGAGCAGTTCTTC. Its translation is CASSVGTSGLNEQFF.

The CDR3 sequence: CASSLYFEGSPGANVLTF. CDR3 nucleotides: TGTGCCAGCAGTTTATATTTTGAGGGGAGCCCTGGGGCCAACGTCCTGACTTTC. The chain recombines TRBV28 with TRBJ2-6, with D perhaps given as TRBD1 or TRBD2 (5 bases each). The CDR3 contains 18 residues. The V gene lost 1 base and the J gene lost 2 bases, with 15 bases spanning the gap. The germline V gene encodes CDR1 MDHEN and CDR2 SYDVKM. Drawing the rest from reference TRBV28 and TRBJ2-6, the complete variable domain is DVKVTQSSRYLVKRTGEKVFLECVQDMDHENMFWYRQDPGLGLRLIYFSYDVKMKEKGDIPEGYSVSREKKERFSLILESASTNQTSMYLCASSLYFEGSPGANVLTFGAGSRLTVL.

This clonotype was observed a few times. A much bigger clone sits one base away, suggesting this may be a read error. The chain recombines TRBV7-9 with TRBJ2-5, with unresolved D. CDR3 length: 12 amino acids. CDR1 is SEHNR, CDR2 FQNEAQ, per germline (reference sequence). Written as DNA, the CDR3 is TGTGCCGGCAGCCGGTGGGAAGAGACCCAGTACTTC. Amino acid sequence: CAGSRWEETQYF.

The V call is TRBV12-3 or TRBV12-4, the J call TRBJ2-1; possibly TRBD1 or TRBD2 for D (5 bases each). V was clipped by 5 bases and J by 0 bases, with 14 bases between them. The CDR3 has 16 residues. Here the CDR3 DNA reads TGTGCCAGCAGTGACCCGGGACGCAGCTCCTACAATGAGCAGTTCTTC. Protein sequence: CASSDPGRSSYNEQFF.

The table lists this clonotype with many counts. The J gene is TRBJ2-3, the V gene TRBV20-1, with D possibly being TRBD2 (5 bases). The CDR3 covers 13 residues. V lost 8 bases to trimming and J lost 4 bases, with 16 bases between them. CDR1 DFQATT and CDR2 SNEGSKA come from the germline V gene (reference sequence). CDR3 sequence: CSQLDSGPDTQYF. CDR3 DNA sequence: TGCAGTCAACTGGACTCCGGGCCAGATACGCAGTATTTT.